This is a list of T cell receptor beta chains from one sample in a study of T-cell memory formation after mild COVID-19. One entry per CDR3 protein, called by TCRdb with MiXCR from the 5' RACE reads. This sample carries 540,000 or so distinct CDR3 sequences, roughly 22% of them seen once, and the ten largest clones take under 15%. The sequenced material came from PBMCs or a T cell subset sorted from them (not recorded which). Every receptor here comes from an adult woman who had mild COVID-19 (a few samples of this study predate the infection). Cell type and time point are not known. The CDR3 runs from the conserved cysteine through the conserved F or W. D genes are given only for firm matches. Only some rows state a clone size, as once, few, many or a class for expanded clones.

cdr3_nt	cdr3_aa	j_call	clone_size	v_call	d_call
TGTGCCAGCAGCCAAGAAGCATTAGCTCCAGGCGAGACCCAGTACTTC	CASSQEALAPGETQYF	TRBJ2-5	-	TRBV4-2	-
TGTGCTAGTGGTTTGGTACTCCTAGCGGTCAGGGGGTCCTACAATGAGCAGTTCTTC	CASGLVLLAVRGSYNEQFF	TRBJ2-1	few	TRBV12-5	-
TGTGCCAGCAGCCTAGGAATGGCGGCTGGAGCTTTCTTT	CASSLGMAAGAFF	TRBJ1-1	-	TRBV12-3/TRBV12-4	-
TGTGCCACCAGTGACCGTAGCGGGAGATCCTACAATGAGCAGTTCTTC	CATSDRSGRSYNEQFF	TRBJ2-1	-	TRBV24-1	TRBD2
TGTGCCAGCAGTCCATTACCGAACAGTGAGCCTAACTATGGCTACACCTTC	CASSPLPNSEPNYGYTF	TRBJ1-2	few	TRBV27	-
TGTGCCAGCAGTTATATAGCGGGGAGGGCCACAGATACGCAGTATTTT	CASSYIAGRATDTQYF	TRBJ2-3	-	TRBV6-6	TRBD2
TGTGCCAGCTCACTCAGCACGGACAGGTCGGATGGCTACACCTTC	CASSLSTDRSDGYTF	TRBJ1-2	-	TRBV18	TRBD1
TGTGCCAGCACCTTTACTAGCGGGGGTTCAGAGACCCAGTACTTC	CASTFTSGGSETQYF	TRBJ2-5	-	TRBV6-2/TRBV6-3	TRBD2
TGTGCCTGGAGTAGGAGGGCAGGCGCTGAAGCTTTCTTT	CAWSRRAGAEAFF	TRBJ1-1	many	TRBV30	-
TGTGCCACCAGTCCGAACCGGGAGAACCCCAACTATGGCTACACCTTC	CATSPNRENPNYGYTF	TRBJ1-2	-	TRBV24-1	-
TGTGCCAGCAGCTTAGAGGCCGCTAGCTCCTATAATTCACCCCTCCACTTT	CASSLEAASSYNSPLHF	TRBJ1-6	-	TRBV11-2	-
TGTGCCAGCGGCAGGGGGTTGAACGAGCAGTACTTC	CASGRGLNEQYF	TRBJ2-7	few	TRBV6-2/TRBV6-3	TRBD1
TGTGCCAGCAGCTCCTGGACTGGCACCGGGGAGCTGTTTTTT	CASSSWTGTGELFF	TRBJ2-2	-	TRBV14	-
TGCGCCAGCAGCGACCAGGGTTACAATGAGCAGTTCTTC	CASSDQGYNEQFF	TRBJ2-1	many	TRBV5-1	-
TGTGCCAGCATGACAGGGGCAACTAATGAAAAACTGTTTTTT	CASMTGATNEKLFF	TRBJ1-4	many	TRBV6-1	TRBD1
TGTGCCAGCAGTCACGAAGCGGGGGGAACCGTAAATGAGCAGTTCTTC	CASSHEAGGTVNEQFF	TRBJ2-1	once	TRBV6-5	TRBD2
TGCAGTGCTAGAGATCCAGAGCGGGGCTCCTACGAGCAGTACTTC	CSARDPERGSYEQYF	TRBJ2-7	-	TRBV20-1	TRBD2
TGTGCCAGCAGTGCTAGCGGGCGCTACAATGAGCAGTTCTTC	CASSASGRYNEQFF	TRBJ2-1	once	TRBV6-2/TRBV6-3	TRBD2
TGTGCCAGTAGTACCCAGGGGGTGAGCTCCTACGAGCAGTACTTC	CASSTQGVSSYEQYF	TRBJ2-7	few	TRBV19	TRBD1
TGCAGTGCTCCAGGGCCCCCCTCTGGAAACACCATATATTTT	CSAPGPPSGNTIYF	TRBJ1-3	-	TRBV20-1	-
TGTGCCAGCAGCTCCCGACAGGGGGGTACCTACGAGCAGTACTTC	CASSSRQGGTYEQYF	TRBJ2-7	few	TRBV11-3	TRBD1
TGTGCCAGCAGCCCTAAGACCGGGACTAGCGGGAAAGTTGGGTATTTCGAGCAGTACTTC	CASSPKTGTSGKVGYFEQYF	TRBJ2-7	few	TRBV11-2	TRBD2
TGTGCCAGCAGCGGACTTTTCTACGAGCAGTACTTC	CASSGLFYEQYF	TRBJ2-7	few	TRBV6-2/TRBV6-3	-
TGCAGCGTTAAGTTGAATAACAGGGTTGGGAGCACCGGGGAGCTGTTTTTT	CSVKLNNRVGSTGELFF	TRBJ2-2	few	TRBV29-1	-
TGTGCCAGTAGTACGACTCCTTTCACCGGGGAGCTGTTTTTT	CASSTTPFTGELFF	TRBJ2-2	-	TRBV19	-
TGTGCCAGCAGGCGTAGCGGGGGGGCCGAAGATACGCAGTATTTT	CASRRSGGAEDTQYF	TRBJ2-3	few	TRBV6-5	TRBD2
TGTGCCACCAGTGATTATGGGGGAGGAGGCTACACCTTC	CATSDYGGGGYTF	TRBJ1-2	-	TRBV24-1	-
TGTGCCAGCAGCCGACAGGGAAGCAATTCACCCCTCCACTTT	CASSRQGSNSPLHF	TRBJ1-6	-	TRBV16	TRBD1
TGTGCCACCACCGCGGGGGGGGGCTCTGGGGCCAACGTCCTGACTTTC	CATTAGGGSGANVLTF	TRBJ2-6	few	TRBV2	TRBD2
TGTGCCAGCAGTTTAGGGGACAGAGAGACCCAGTACTTC	CASSLGDRETQYF	TRBJ2-5	few	TRBV12-3/TRBV12-4	TRBD1
TGTGCCACCAGCAGGAGAGACTCCTACGAGCAGTACTTC	CATSRRDSYEQYF	TRBJ2-7	-	TRBV15	-
TGTGCCAGCAGTTTCCGGACTAGCGGGAGAAACAATGAGCAGTTCTTC	CASSFRTSGRNNEQFF	TRBJ2-1	-	TRBV12-3/TRBV12-4	TRBD2
TGTGCCAGCCTTTACGGGAGGGCCTCAGATGAGCAGTTCTTC	CASLYGRASDEQFF	TRBJ2-1	-	TRBV6-6	TRBD2
TGTGCCACCCGAGGGGGTCTCGGAGAAGAGACCCAGTACTTC	CATRGGLGEETQYF	TRBJ2-5	few	TRBV7-2	-
TGTGCCAGCTCCGTGCGGGGCCGCGCAGATACGCAGTATTTT	CASSVRGRADTQYF	TRBJ2-3	-	TRBV7-8	-
TGTGCCAGCAGCGGTGGCTACACCTTC	CASSGGYTF	TRBJ1-2	-	TRBV2	-
TGTGCCAGCAGCCTCGGGCCAGTAGAATATAGCAATCAGCCCCAGCATTTT	CASSLGPVEYSNQPQHF	TRBJ1-5	few	TRBV12-3/TRBV12-4	-
TGTGCCAGCTCACCGAACGGCGGGAGGAGCTCCTACGAGCAGTACTTC	CASSPNGGRSSYEQYF	TRBJ2-7	-	TRBV18	TRBD2
TGCAGCGCGGGGGCCAGGGCTGGGAACACTGAAGCTTTCTTT	CSAGARAGNTEAFF	TRBJ1-1	-	TRBV29-1	-
TGTGCCACCCACGGGGGTAGCGGGGGGCGAGAGCAGTACTTC	CATHGGSGGREQYF	TRBJ2-7	-	TRBV13	TRBD2
TGTGCCAGCAGTCCAAGAGTGGGCGAGCAGTTCTTC	CASSPRVGEQFF	TRBJ2-1	many	TRBV12-3/TRBV12-4	-
TGTGCCACCAGTGATTTTGGGCAGGGAACAGATACGCAGTATTTT	CATSDFGQGTDTQYF	TRBJ2-3	few	TRBV24-1	-
TGTGCCAGCAGTTCGCCAGGGTACTATGGCTACACCTTC	CASSSPGYYGYTF	TRBJ1-2	-	TRBV12-3/TRBV12-4	-
TGCGCCAGCAGCTTTTCGGCGGGAGGACTCTCCTACAATGAGCAGTTCTTC	CASSFSAGGLSYNEQFF	TRBJ2-1	-	TRBV5-1	TRBD2
TGCAGTGCTAGAGCCCCCCTCGGCAGGGGACTTGGCTACACCTTC	CSARAPLGRGLGYTF	TRBJ1-2	-	TRBV20-1	-
TGTGCCAGCAGCGCAGGGACAGGGCGCTCCTACGAGCAGTACTTC	CASSAGTGRSYEQYF	TRBJ2-7	-	TRBV9	TRBD1
TGCAGCGTCGAATCGGGACAGGGATCCTACGAGCAGTACTTC	CSVESGQGSYEQYF	TRBJ2-7	few	TRBV29-1	TRBD1
TGTGCCACCAGTGACACCCGACAGGGCGGGACCGGGGAGCTGTTTTTT	CATSDTRQGGTGELFF	TRBJ2-2	-	TRBV24-1	TRBD1
TGTGCCACCGGGGACAGAGACAATGAGCAGTTCTTC	CATGDRDNEQFF	TRBJ2-1	few	TRBV19	TRBD1
TGCGCCAGCAGCTTGGCGGGACTGACGAGTTCCTACGAGCAGTACTTC	CASSLAGLTSSYEQYF	TRBJ2-7	-	TRBV5-1	-
TGTGCCAGCAGCCAATTCGGAAAGACCCAGTACTTC	CASSQFGKTQYF	TRBJ2-5	-	TRBV16	-
TGTGCCAGCAGTTACTCGACCAGGGCCCTTAATTCACCCCTCCACTTT	CASSYSTRALNSPLHF	TRBJ1-6	few	TRBV6-5	-
TGTGCCAGCAGTTCCCCCGGGAATTCACCCCTCCACTTT	CASSSPGNSPLHF	TRBJ1-6	few	TRBV27	-
TGTGCCAGCAGCCAGACAGGTTCCAGGACTGAAGCTTTCTTT	CASSQTGSRTEAFF	TRBJ1-1	few	TRBV3-1	-
TGTGCCAGCGGCCGTTACCTAGCGGGGAGACAAGAGACCCAGTACTTC	CASGRYLAGRQETQYF	TRBJ2-5	-	TRBV7-8	TRBD2
TGCAGTGTTGCCAGCAGGTCGAACACTGAAGCTTTCTTT	CSVASRSNTEAFF	TRBJ1-1	-	TRBV20-1	-